This T cell receptor (beta chain) was found in a study of T cell responses to AZD1222 COVID-19 vaccine. Trimming took 2 bases from V and 2 from J, leaving 10 bases between them. Germline V gene lookup returns CDR1 MDHEN and CDR2 SYDVKM. This CDR3 comprises 14 residues. TCRdb's table, derived via immunoSEQ multiplex PCR, lists solely in-frame clones and lacks some. The profile shows around 150,000 clones, roughly 86% of them singletons. This clone was seen just once. The J gene is TRBJ2-7, the V gene TRBV28; no firm D call. The clonotype was recovered from an adult in good health. The sample was peripheral blood, taken on day 0 of AZD1222 vaccination. CDR3 sequence reads: CASSLGGSAYEQYF. In nucleotides, the CDR3 is TGTGCCAGCAGTTTAGGCGGATCGGCCTACGAGCAGTACTTC.